The 20 T cell receptor beta chains below were found in one sample sequenced in a study of T cell changes during pregnancy in multiple sclerosis. The repertoire was sequenced with immunoSEQ multiplex PCR; TCRdb's copy has only in-frame clones and lacks some. The repertoire holds some 80,000 clones, with around 94% as singletons. The input for sequencing was CD4+ T cells from peripheral blood mononuclear cells, taken after pregnancy. Every receptor here comes from a female donor with multiple sclerosis, enrolled in a pregnancy study.

J is TRBJ2-1 and V is TRBV7-9; 15 bases match TRBD2. Germline V gene lookup returns CDR1 SEHNR and CDR2 FQNEAQ (reference sequence). The CDR3 spans 19 residues. Trimming removed 1 base from V and 4 bases from J; junction bases left unmatched: 8. CDR3 protein: CASSLGLGLAGGLYNEQFF. The CDR3, as DNA: TGTGCCAGCAGCTTAGGTTTGGGACTAGCGGGAGGCCTTTACAATGAGCAGTTCTTC.

This chain joins TRBV5-1 and TRBJ2-5; D is perhaps TRBD1 (5 bases). Trimming removed 4 bases at V and 2 bases at J, with 12 bases between. The CDR3 has 14 residues. Germline V gives CDR1 SGHRS, CDR2 YFSETQ. DNA of the CDR3: TGCGCCAGCAGCGCCCAGGGTTTGCAAGAGACCCAGTACTTC. Translating it yields CASSAQGLQETQYF. The full variable domain, in which reference TRBV5-1 and TRBJ2-5 provide the parts outside the CDR3, is KAGVTQTPRYLIKTRGQQVTLSCSPISGHRSVSWYQQTPGQGLQFLFEYFSETQRNKGNFPGRFSGRQFSNSRSEMNVSTLELGDSALYLCASSAQGLQETQYFGPGTRLLVL.

This chain uses TRBV4-3 with TRBJ1-5; D gene uncertain. This CDR3 region has 15 residues. Germline CDR1 LGHNA, CDR2 YSLEER. V was shortened by 0 bases and J by 6 bases, with 12 bases between the two germline ends. CDR3 coding DNA: TGCGCCAGCAGCCAAGATATGGTGGAGGGTCAGCCCCAGCATTTT. Its protein product is CASSQDMVEGQPQHF.

The chain uses TRBV5-4 and TRBJ2-1, with TRBD1 as a possible D gene (5 bases). The CDR3 consists of 12 residues. Germline values: CDR1 SGHNT, CDR2 YYREEE (reference sequence). V was clipped by 4 bases and J by 6 bases, with 8 bases between them. The CDR3, as DNA: TGTGCCAGCAGCCAGGACATCAATGAGCAGTTCTTC. Amino acid sequence: CASSQDINEQFF.

The chain uses TRBV6-1 and TRBJ2-1; D gene ambiguous. V lost 4 bases and J lost 10, with 14 bases in between. The CDR3 sequence is 13 residues long. Germline CDR1 reads MNHNS; CDR2 reads SASEGT. The CDR3 reads CASSALFAEEQFF. CDR3 nucleotide sequence: TGTGCCAGCAGTGCCTTATTTGCGGAAGAGCAGTTCTTC.

This chain connects TRBV25-1 to TRBJ1-6, with D possibly TRBD1 on 6 matching bases. Germline V gene sequence: CDR1 MGHDK, CDR2 SYGVNS. Trimming pared 3 bases from V and 7 bases from J, leaving 13 bases between. This CDR3 is 15 amino acids long. CDR3 protein: CASSDIGQKNSPLHF. Written as DNA, the CDR3 is TGTGCCAGCAGTGATATAGGACAGAAAAATTCACCCCTCCACTTT.

V usage is TRBV6-5 and J usage is TRBJ2-3; D perhaps matches TRBD2 (5 bases). The CDR3 runs 14 residues. Germline V gene data show CDR1 as MNHEY and CDR2 as SVGAGI. Trimming removed 7 bases from V and 0 bases from J, with 11 bases in between. As DNA, the CDR3 is TGTGCCAGCACCGGCTCGGGGAGCACAGATACGCAGTATTTT. It encodes CASTGSGSTDTQYF.

The J gene is TRBJ2-7, the V gene TRBV7-2, with TRBD2 matching 7 bases. Germline-derived CDR1 and CDR2 are SGHTA and FQGNSA. The junction had 8 bases not matched to a gene; V was cut back by 4 bases and J by 5 bases. This CDR3 has 14 residues. The DNA for the CDR3 is TGTGCCAGCAGCTCCCCGACTAGCACCGACGAGCAGTACTTC. It translates to CASSSPTSTDEQYF. Supplemented by reference TRBV7-2 and TRBJ2-7, the full variable domain reads GAGVSQSPSNKVTEKGKDVELRCDPISGHTALYWYRQSLGQGLEFLIYFQGNSAPDKSGLPSDRFSAERTGGSVSTLTIQRTQQEDSAVYLCASSSPTSTDEQYFGPGTRLTVT.

J is TRBJ2-3 and V is TRBV27; no clear D. The CDR3 covers 16 residues. From germline, CDR1 is MNHEY and CDR2 SMNVEV (reference sequence). Trimming took 2 bases from V and 6 from J, leaving 18 bases between them. The CDR3 DNA follows: TGTGCCAGCAGTTTAAAGCTCAGCACGACTCGTGATACGCAGTATTTT. It specifies CASSLKLSTTRDTQYF.

The chain's CDR3 is CASSRGTSGAQETQYF. CDR3 coding DNA: TGTGCCAGCAGCCGAGGGACTAGCGGAGCCCAAGAGACCCAGTACTTC. The chain employs TRBV4-2 and TRBJ2-5; TRBD2 agrees at 11 bases. Germline CDR1 LGHNA, CDR2 YNFKEQ. CDR3 length: 16 residues. The J segment lost 1 base and the V segment lost 4 bases, leaving 5 bases of the junction unmatched.

The chain combines TRBV27 with TRBJ2-7, with a weak D call TRBD2 (6 bases). The CDR3 has 13 residues. Germline V CDR1 and CDR2: MNHEY, SMNVEV (reference sequence). V was clipped by 8 bases and J by 3 bases, with 14 bases between them. CDR3 nucleotides: TGTGCCAGCGGGGAGGACAAGAACTACGAGCAGTACTTC. As protein: CASGEDKNYEQYF.

The chain recombines TRBV5-1 with TRBJ2-4; the match to TRBD1 covers 8 bases. J gave up 5 bases and V 2 bases, and 6 bases lay outside the gene matches. The V gene's germline CDR1 is SGHRS and CDR2 YFSETQ. The CDR3 is 15 amino acids. CDR3 bases: TGCGCCAGCAGCTTAGCCGGGACAGGAGAAAACATTCAGTACTTC. Its translation: CASSLAGTGENIQYF.

This clone was detected once. V and J are TRBV25-1 and TRBJ2-1; possible D gene TRBD1, 5 bases. The germline CDR1 and CDR2 sequences are MGHDK and SYGVNS. The CDR3 runs to 11 residues. Trimming removed 7 bases at V and 6 bases at J, with 7 bases between. CDR3 in DNA: TGTGCCAGCACAGGGCTCAATGAGCAGTTCTTC. This translates into CASTGLNEQFF.

This clone has just one count. The chain employs TRBV6-1 and TRBJ1-5; no clear D. Trimming removed 11 bases at V and 0 bases at J, with 5 bases between. Looked up from germline, CDR1 is MNHNS and CDR2 is SASEGT. This CDR3 is 11 amino acids long. CDR3 sequence reads: CAAGSNQPQHF. Here the CDR3 DNA reads TGTGCCGCGGGTAGCAATCAGCCCCAGCATTTT.

The gene calls are TRBV5-1 and TRBJ2-3; 8 positions match TRBD1. CDR1 SGHRS and CDR2 YFSETQ come from the germline V gene. With 3 bases clipped from V and 4 bases from J, the junction kept 1 base outside the gene matches. This CDR3 comprises 13 residues. DNA for the CDR3: TGCGCCAGCAGCTCGGGACAGGCAGATACGCAGTATTTT. It is translated as CASSSGQADTQYF.

This chain uses TRBV19 with TRBJ1-2; TRBD1 matches at 10 bases. The V and J ends lost 7 bases and 4 bases, in that order; junction bases with no gene match: 9. The CDR3 covers 15 residues. Germline V gives CDR1 LNHDA, CDR2 SQIVND (reference sequence). This chain's CDR3 is CASTSPGQGSYGYTF. Written as DNA, the CDR3 is TGTGCCAGTACTTCACCGGGACAGGGGAGCTATGGCTACACCTTC.

This clone was observed once. The chain links TRBV4-2 to TRBJ2-7; 11 bases are shared with TRBD2. This CDR3 spans 19 amino acids. V shed 1 base, J shed 2 bases, and the junction held 13 bases outside the gene matches. The germline CDR1 and CDR2 sequences are LGHNA and YNFKEQ. The DNA for the CDR3 is TGTGCCAGCAGCCAAGCCGGGACTAGCGGTTCCCTGAGCACCTACGAGCAGTACTTC. Protein sequence: CASSQAGTSGSLSTYEQYF.

CDR3 loop: CASTKQSGVSNEQFF. In nucleotides, the CDR3 is TGTGCCAGCACCAAGCAGTCGGGAGTGAGCAATGAGCAGTTCTTC. The V and J genes are TRBV2 and TRBJ2-1, with a possible D match to TRBD2 (6 bases). Trimming left V 7 bases short and J 6 bases short, with 19 bases between. The CDR3 is made up of 15 amino acids. Germline CDR1 is SNHLY and CDR2 is FYNNEI. The full variable domain, completed using reference TRBV2 and TRBJ2-1, is EPEVTQTPSHQVTQMGQEVILRCVPISNHLYFYWYRQILGQKVEFLVSFYNNEISEKSEIFDDQFSVERPDGSNFTLKIRSTKLEDSAMYFCASTKQSGVSNEQFFGPGTRLTVL.

A few counts support this clone. This sequence joins TRBV6-1 and TRBJ1-5, with TRBD1 matching 9 bases. The CDR3 is 16 amino acids. V shed 4 bases, J shed 7 bases, and the junction held 11 bases outside the gene matches. Germline V gene data show CDR1 as MNHNS and CDR2 as SASEGT. The CDR3, as DNA: TGTGCCAGCAGTGCCATACGGACAGGGGCGATCCAGCCCCAGCATTTT. Translated: CASSAIRTGAIQPQHF.

The chain links TRBV11-2 to TRBJ2-1; TRBD2 aligns across 8 bases. With 6 bases clipped from V and 6 bases from J, the junction kept 7 bases outside the gene matches. The CDR3 covers 14 residues. Germline CDR1 is SGHAT and CDR2 is FQNNGV. DNA for the CDR3: TGTGCCAGCAGGTGGCTAGCGGGCGGCAATGAGCAGTTCTTC. It codes for CASRWLAGGNEQFF.